Below, one T cell receptor beta chain is given with its context. The sample is drawn from a study of T cells expressing NK-cell markers. No DNA is given; TCRdb re-called the 5' RACE reads and lists each CDR3 protein once. This specimen shows 550,000 to 600,000 distinct CDR3 sequences; the ten leading clones hold approximately 3.6%. The germline V gene has CDR1 GTSNPN and CDR2 SVGIG (reference sequence). This CDR3 contains 13 residues. The source material was blood T cells: a sorted CD56 or NKG2C T cell subset, CD4+ or CD8+ T cells, or bulk PBMC T cells (not recorded which). This receptor was obtained from a man aged 18 to 35 in good health. The chain carries TRBV30 and TRBJ1-4; TCRdb proposes TRBD1, but this gene call is untestable without DNA. The CDR3 protein is CAGRTEDNEKLFF.